One TCR beta chain is described in this entry. Germline V gene data show CDR1 as SGHNT and CDR2 as YENEEA. CDR3 length: 13 residues. The sample is drawn from a study of monozygotic twins with inflammatory bowel disease. Each CDR3 protein gets one entry in TCRdb, which reprocessed the 5' RACE reads and gives no DNA. The table counts approximately 85,000 distinct CDR3 sequences; around 7% lies in the top ten. The sample was blood. This receptor was identified in a human donor with ulcerative colitis or Crohn's disease, or a healthy co-twin of an affected twin (not recorded which). The chain combines TRBV11-3 with TRBJ2-3. The CDR3 loop is CASSLDSTDTQYF.